This T cell receptor (beta chain) appears in the sequencing data of a study of T cell changes during pregnancy in multiple sclerosis. Generated by immunoSEQ multiplex PCR, the TCRdb table keeps only in-frame clones and is missing some. The table includes 60,000 to 70,000 clones, 91% detected once. Germline V gene data show CDR1 as MNHEY and CDR2 as SMNVEV (reference sequence). The CDR3 totals 14 residues. With 4 bases clipped from V and 1 base from J, the junction kept 3 bases outside the gene matches. The receptor was isolated from a female donor in good health, enrolled as a control in a pregnancy study. The rearrangement links TRBV27 to TRBJ2-7, with TRBD2 identical over 8 bases. This material consisted of peripheral blood, taken in the third trimester of pregnancy. CDR3 amino acids: CASSSLAESYEQYF. The CDR3, as DNA: TGTGCCAGCAGTTCACTAGCGGAATCCTACGAGCAGTACTTC.